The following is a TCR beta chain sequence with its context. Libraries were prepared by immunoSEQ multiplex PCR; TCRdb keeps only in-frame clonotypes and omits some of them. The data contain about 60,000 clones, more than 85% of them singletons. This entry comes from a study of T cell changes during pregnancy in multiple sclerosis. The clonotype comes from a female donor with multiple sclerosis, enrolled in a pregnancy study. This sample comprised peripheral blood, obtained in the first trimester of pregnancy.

For the CDR3, the DNA is TGTGCCAGCAGCGCCCTCTCCACTAGCGGGGGCACCGGGGAGCTGTTTTTT. This codes for CASSALSTSGGTGELFF. The genes are TRBV9 and TRBJ2-2; 11 bases map to TRBD2. V shed 3 bases and J 4 bases; nucleotides not matched to a gene: 8. The germline V gene has CDR1 SGDLS and CDR2 YYNGEE. CDR3 length: 17 residues.